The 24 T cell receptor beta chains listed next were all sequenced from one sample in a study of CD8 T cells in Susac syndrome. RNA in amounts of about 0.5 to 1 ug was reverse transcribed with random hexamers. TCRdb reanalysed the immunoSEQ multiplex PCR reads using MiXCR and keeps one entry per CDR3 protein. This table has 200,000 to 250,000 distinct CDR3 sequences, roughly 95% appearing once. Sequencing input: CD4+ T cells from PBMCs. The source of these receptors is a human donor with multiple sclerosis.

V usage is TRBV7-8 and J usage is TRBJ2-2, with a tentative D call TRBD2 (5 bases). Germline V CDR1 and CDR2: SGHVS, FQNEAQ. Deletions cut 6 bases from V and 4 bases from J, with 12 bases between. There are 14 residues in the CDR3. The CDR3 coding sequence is TGTGCCAGCAGGGTGAGCGGAAGCACCGGGGAGCTGTTTTTT. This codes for CASRVSGSTGELFF.

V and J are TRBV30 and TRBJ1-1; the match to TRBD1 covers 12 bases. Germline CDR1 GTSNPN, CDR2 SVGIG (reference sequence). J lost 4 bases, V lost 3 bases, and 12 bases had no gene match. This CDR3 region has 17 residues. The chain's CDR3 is CAWRGDRGPSVPTEAFF. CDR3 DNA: TGTGCCTGGAGGGGGGACAGGGGGCCCTCTGTTCCCACTGAAGCTTTCTTT.

CDR3 in DNA: TGTGCCAGCAGCTTACCAGCGGGGAGCTCCTACAATGAGCAGTTCTTC. Translated, it gives CASSLPAGSSYNEQFF. This chain uses TRBV7-6 with TRBJ2-1; the match to TRBD2 covers 7 bases. The V gene's germline CDR1 is SGHVS and CDR2 FNYEAQ. J gave up 0 bases and V 2 bases, and 4 bases lay outside the gene matches. This CDR3 is built from 16 residues.

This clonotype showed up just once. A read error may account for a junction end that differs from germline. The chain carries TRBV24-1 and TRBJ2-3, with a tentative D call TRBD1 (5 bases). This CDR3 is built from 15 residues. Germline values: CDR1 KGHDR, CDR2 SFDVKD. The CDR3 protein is CATSEFTREGLGLNF. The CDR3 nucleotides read TGTGCCACCAGTGAATTCACCAGGGAAGGTTTAGGCCTGAATTTT.

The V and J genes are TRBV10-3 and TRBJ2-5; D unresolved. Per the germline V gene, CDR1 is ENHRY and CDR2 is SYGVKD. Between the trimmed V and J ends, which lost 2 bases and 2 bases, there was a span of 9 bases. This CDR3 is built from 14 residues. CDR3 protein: CAISEQPLQETQYF. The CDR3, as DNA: TGTGCCATCAGTGAGCAACCACTACAAGAGACCCAGTACTTC.

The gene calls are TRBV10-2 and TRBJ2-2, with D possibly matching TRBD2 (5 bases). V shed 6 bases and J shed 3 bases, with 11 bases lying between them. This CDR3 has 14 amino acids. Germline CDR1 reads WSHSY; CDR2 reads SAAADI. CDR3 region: CASRIPEDTGELFF. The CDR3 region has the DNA TGCGCCAGCAGGATACCGGAGGACACCGGGGAGCTGTTTTTT.

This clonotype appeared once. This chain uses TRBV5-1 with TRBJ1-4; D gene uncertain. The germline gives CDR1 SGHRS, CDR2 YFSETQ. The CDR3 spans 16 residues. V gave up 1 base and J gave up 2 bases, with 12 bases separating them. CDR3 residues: CASSLSGDPTNEKLFF. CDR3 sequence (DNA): TGCGCCAGCAGCTTGTCTGGGGATCCGACTAATGAAAAACTGTTTTTT. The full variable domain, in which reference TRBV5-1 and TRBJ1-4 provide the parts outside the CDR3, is KAGVTQTPRYLIKTRGQQVTLSCSPISGHRSVSWYQQTPGQGLQFLFEYFSETQRNKGNFPGRFSGRQFSNSRSEMNVSTLELGDSALYLCASSLSGDPTNEKLFFGSGTQLSVL.

CDR3 sequence: CASSVAGNYGYTF. The CDR3 DNA is TGTGCCAGCAGCGTAGCGGGGAACTATGGCTACACCTTC. The V gene is TRBV9, the J gene TRBJ1-2, with D unresolved. The CDR3 has 13 amino acids. The ends were cut back, 0 bases at V and 2 bases at J, with 5 bases in the middle. Germline V gives CDR1 SGDLS, CDR2 YYNGEE.

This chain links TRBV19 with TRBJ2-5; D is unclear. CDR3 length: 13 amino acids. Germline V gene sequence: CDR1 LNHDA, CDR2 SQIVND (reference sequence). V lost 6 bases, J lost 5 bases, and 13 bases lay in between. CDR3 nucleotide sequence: TGTGCCAGTAGCCAGACCGTCCGGGAGACCCAGTACTTC. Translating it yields CASSQTVRETQYF.

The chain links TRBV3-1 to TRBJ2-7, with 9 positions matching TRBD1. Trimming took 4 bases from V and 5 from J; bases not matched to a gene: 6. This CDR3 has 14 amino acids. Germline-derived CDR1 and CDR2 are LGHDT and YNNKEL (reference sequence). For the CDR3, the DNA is TGTGCCAGCAGCCCCCGGGACAGGGTCCACGAGCAGTACTTC. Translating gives CASSPRDRVHEQYF.

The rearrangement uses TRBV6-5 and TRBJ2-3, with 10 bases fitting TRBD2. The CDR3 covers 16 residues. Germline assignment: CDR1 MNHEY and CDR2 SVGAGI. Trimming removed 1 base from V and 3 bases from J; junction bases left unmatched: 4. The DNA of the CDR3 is TGTGCCAGCAGTTACTTTGGGACTAGCGTGACAGATACGCAGTATTTT. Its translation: CASSYFGTSVTDTQYF.

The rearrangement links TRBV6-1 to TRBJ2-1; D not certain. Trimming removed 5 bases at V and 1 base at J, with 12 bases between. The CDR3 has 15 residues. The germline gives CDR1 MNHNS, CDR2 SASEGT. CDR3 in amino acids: CASSSGPLSYNEQFF. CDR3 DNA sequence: TGTGCCAGCAGTTCAGGACCTCTATCCTACAATGAGCAGTTCTTC.

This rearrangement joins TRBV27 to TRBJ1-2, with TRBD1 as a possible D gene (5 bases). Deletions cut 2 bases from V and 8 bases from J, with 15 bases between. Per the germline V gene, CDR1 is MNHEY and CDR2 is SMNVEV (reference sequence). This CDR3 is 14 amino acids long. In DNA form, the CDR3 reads TGTGCCAGCAGTTTAACCGTGCAGGGCGCAGGCTACACCTTC. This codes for CASSLTVQGAGYTF.

The CDR3 bases are TGTGCCAGCTCCGGACTAGCGGGGTGGGCAGATACGCAGTATTTT. It is translated as CASSGLAGWADTQYF. The chain employs TRBV25-1 and TRBJ2-3, with 12 bases identical to TRBD2. The V gene end was trimmed by 8 bases and the J gene end by 4 bases; junction bases not matched to a gene: 7. The CDR3 extends over 15 amino acids. In germline, CDR1 is MGHDK, CDR2 SYGVNS.

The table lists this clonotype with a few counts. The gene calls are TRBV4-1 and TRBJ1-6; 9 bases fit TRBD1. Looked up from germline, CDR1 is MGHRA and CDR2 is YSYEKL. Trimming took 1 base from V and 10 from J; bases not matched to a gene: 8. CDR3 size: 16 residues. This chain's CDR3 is CASSQGTGVPGSPLHF. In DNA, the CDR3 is TGCGCCAGCAGCCAAGGGACAGGGGTACCGGGGTCACCCCTCCACTTT.

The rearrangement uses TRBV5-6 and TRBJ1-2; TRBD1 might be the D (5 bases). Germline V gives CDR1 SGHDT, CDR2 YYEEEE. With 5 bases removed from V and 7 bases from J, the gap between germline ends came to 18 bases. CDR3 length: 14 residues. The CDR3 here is CASRVPGEGLGYTF. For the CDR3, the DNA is TGTGCCAGCAGGGTCCCGGGGGAGGGACTTGGCTACACCTTC.

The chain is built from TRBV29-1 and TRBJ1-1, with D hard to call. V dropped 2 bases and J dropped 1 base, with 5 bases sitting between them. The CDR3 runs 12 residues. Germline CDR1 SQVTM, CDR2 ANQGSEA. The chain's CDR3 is CSVELQNTEAFF. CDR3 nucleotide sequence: TGCAGCGTTGAACTACAGAACACTGAAGCTTTCTTT.

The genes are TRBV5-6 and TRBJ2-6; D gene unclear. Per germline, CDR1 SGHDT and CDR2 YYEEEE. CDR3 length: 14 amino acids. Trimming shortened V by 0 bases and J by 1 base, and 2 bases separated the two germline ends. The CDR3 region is CASSLESGANVLTF. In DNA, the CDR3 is TGTGCCAGCAGCTTGGAATCTGGGGCCAACGTCCTGACTTTC.

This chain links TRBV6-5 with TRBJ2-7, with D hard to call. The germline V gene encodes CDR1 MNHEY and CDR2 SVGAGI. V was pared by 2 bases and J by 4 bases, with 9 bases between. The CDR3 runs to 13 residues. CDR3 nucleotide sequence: TGTGCCAGCAGTTACGGGGTCCCTTACGAGCAGTACTTC. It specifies CASSYGVPYEQYF.

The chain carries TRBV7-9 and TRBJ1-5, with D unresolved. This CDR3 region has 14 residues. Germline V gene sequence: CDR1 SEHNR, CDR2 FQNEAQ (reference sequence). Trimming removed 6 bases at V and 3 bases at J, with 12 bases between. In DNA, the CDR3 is TGTGCCAGCAGTCCAATCCGGGACAATCAGCCCCAGCATTTT. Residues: CASSPIRDNQPQHF.

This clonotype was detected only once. The CDR3 spells CASSRPGVGGTDTQYF. The DNA for the CDR3 is TGTGCCAGCAGTCGCCCCGGGGTTGGGGGCACAGATACGCAGTATTTT. This rearrangement joins TRBV6-1 to TRBJ2-3, with D maybe TRBD2 (5 bases). Per the germline V gene, CDR1 is MNHNS and CDR2 is SASEGT. This CDR3 has 16 residues. V dropped 5 bases and J dropped 1 base, with 16 bases sitting between them.

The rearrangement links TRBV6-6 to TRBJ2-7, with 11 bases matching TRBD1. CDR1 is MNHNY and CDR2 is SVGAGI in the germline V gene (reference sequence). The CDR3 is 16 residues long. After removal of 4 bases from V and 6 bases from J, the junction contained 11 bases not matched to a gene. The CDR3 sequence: CASSWNSPGQGGEQYV. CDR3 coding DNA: TGTGCCAGCAGTTGGAACTCACCGGGACAGGGGGGCGAGCAGTACGTC.

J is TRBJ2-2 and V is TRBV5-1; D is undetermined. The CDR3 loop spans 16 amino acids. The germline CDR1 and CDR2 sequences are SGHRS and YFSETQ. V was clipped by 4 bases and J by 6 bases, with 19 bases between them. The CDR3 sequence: CASSLDLMGNAGELFF. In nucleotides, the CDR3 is TGCGCCAGCAGCCTGGACCTTATGGGAAACGCCGGGGAGCTGTTTTTT.

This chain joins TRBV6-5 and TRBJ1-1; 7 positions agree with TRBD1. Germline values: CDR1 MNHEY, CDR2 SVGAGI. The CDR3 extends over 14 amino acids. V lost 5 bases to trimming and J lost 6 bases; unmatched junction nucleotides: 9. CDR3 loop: CASSPGGWLAEAFF. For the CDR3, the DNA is TGTGCCAGCAGTCCAGGGGGTTGGCTTGCTGAAGCTTTCTTT.